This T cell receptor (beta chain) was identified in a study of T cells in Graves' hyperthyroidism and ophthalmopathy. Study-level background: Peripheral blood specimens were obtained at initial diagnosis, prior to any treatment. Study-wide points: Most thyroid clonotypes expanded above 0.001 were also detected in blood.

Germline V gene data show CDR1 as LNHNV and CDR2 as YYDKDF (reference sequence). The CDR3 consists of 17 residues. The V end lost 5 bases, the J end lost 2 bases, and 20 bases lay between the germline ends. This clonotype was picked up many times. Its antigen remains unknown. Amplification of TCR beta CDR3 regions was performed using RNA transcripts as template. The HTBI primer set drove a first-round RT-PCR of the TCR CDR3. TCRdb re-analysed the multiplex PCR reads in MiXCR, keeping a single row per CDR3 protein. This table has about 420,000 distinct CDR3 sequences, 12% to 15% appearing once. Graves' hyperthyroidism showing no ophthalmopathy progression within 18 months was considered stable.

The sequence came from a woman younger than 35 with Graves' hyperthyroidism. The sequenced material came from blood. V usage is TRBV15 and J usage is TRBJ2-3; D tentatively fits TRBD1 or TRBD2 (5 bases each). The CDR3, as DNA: TGTGCCACCAGCTCCCCTCCCCCCAGGGAGCCCACAGATACGCAGTATTTT. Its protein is CATSSPPPREPTDTQYF.